These T cell receptor beta chains were read from a single sample in a study of CD8 T cells in ankylosing spondylitis. TCRdb used MiXCR to reprocess the 5' RACE reads, holding one entry per CDR3 protein. Of about 89,000 distinct CDR3 sequences listed, around 30% were seen once; the top ten hold roughly three fifths. The sample was blood, either unsorted or a sorted T cell fraction (not recorded which). The receptor set was obtained from a male donor with ankylosing spondylitis or in good health (not recorded which). Both conserved end residues are part of each CDR3. D genes are given only for firm matches. Rows give clone size only sometimes, using once, few, many, or a class for an expanded clone.

len | abundance | j_gene | d_gene | v_gene | CDR3nt | CDR3aa
13 | NA | TRBJ2-7 | NA | TRBV4-1 | TGCGCCAGCAGCCAAGGACAGATCTACGAGCAGTACTTC | CASSQGQIYEQYF
12 | NA | TRBJ1-1 | NA | TRBV12-3/TRBV12-4 | TGTGCCAGCAGTTTAGGTGAATTTGAAGCTTTCTTT | CASSLGEFEAFF
13 | few | TRBJ2-1 | NA | TRBV5-1 | TGCGCCAGCAGCTTTAACGGGTGGAATGAGCAGTTCTTC | CASSFNGWNEQFF
13 | NA | TRBJ1-1 | TRBD1 | TRBV20-1 | TGCAGTACGCAGGGGGCTTCGAACACTGAAGCTTTCTTT | CSTQGASNTEAFF
13 | few | TRBJ1-2 | NA | TRBV24-1 | TGTGCCACCAGTGACCGTGACTGGGAGGGCTACACCTTC | CATSDRDWEGYTF
16 | NA | TRBJ1-2 | TRBD1 | TRBV18 | TGTGCCAGCTCACCACTTCCCGGGACAGGGTCGGACGGCTACACCTTC | CASSPLPGTGSDGYTF
15 | few | TRBJ1-2 | NA | TRBV5-1 | TGCGCCAGCAGCTATAGGGCCCAACAAAACTATGGCTACACCTTC | CASSYRAQQNYGYTF
20 | few | TRBJ2-1 | TRBD2 | TRBV18 | TGTGCCAGCTCACTTCGGCGGGAGCGGGAGCTTTCACTGAGATACAATGAGCAGTTCTTC | CASSLRRERELSLRYNEQFF
12 | many | TRBJ2-7 | NA | TRBV29-1 | TGCAGCGTTGATGTGGACTCCTACGAGCAGTACTTC | CSVDVDSYEQYF
13 | once | TRBJ1-5 | NA | TRBV20-1 | TGCAGTGCTAGAGATCAGGCAAATCAGCCCCAGCATTTT | CSARDQANQPQHF
12 | few | TRBJ1-4 | NA | TRBV12-3/TRBV12-4 | TGTGCCAGCAGCGACGACAGCGAAAAACTGTTTTTT | CASSDDSEKLFF
14 | NA | TRBJ1-5 | NA | TRBV12-3/TRBV12-4 | TGTGCCAGCAGTTTAGTCGGTAGCAATCAGCCCCAGCATTTT | CASSLVGSNQPQHF
12 | few | TRBJ1-5 | NA | TRBV6-6 | TGTGCCAGCTCGAGGTTGAATCAGCCCCAGCATTTT | CASSRLNQPQHF
15 | NA | TRBJ1-5 | TRBD1 | TRBV7-9 | TGTGCCAGCAGCTACGACAGGGACCGCAATCAGCCCCAGCATTTT | CASSYDRDRNQPQHF
14 | NA | TRBJ2-7 | NA | TRBV5-1 | TGCGCCAGCAGCTTGGCCGAGCCAGGGGACGAGCAGTACTTC | CASSLAEPGDEQYF
15 | many | TRBJ1-2 | TRBD1 | TRBV20-1 | TGCAGTGCTACCCGGGACAGGATCGAATACTATGGCTACACCTTC | CSATRDRIEYYGYTF
14 | NA | TRBJ1-1 | NA | TRBV5-1 | TGCGCCAGCAGCCCCCGTACAGAGAACACTGAAGCTTTCTTT | CASSPRTENTEAFF
14 | few | TRBJ1-1 | NA | TRBV7-2 | TGTGCCAGCAGCCCGGGACCGGGGAACACTGAAGCTTTCTTT | CASSPGPGNTEAFF
14 | NA | TRBJ2-2 | TRBD2 | TRBV29-1 | TGCAGCGTCAGGACTAGCGGGCTCACCGGGGAGCTGTTTTTT | CSVRTSGLTGELFF
14 | few | TRBJ1-1 | NA | TRBV5-1 | TGCGCCAGCAGCCTGGGCGGAAGCAGCTTTGAAGCTTTCTTT | CASSLGGSSFEAFF
12 | once | TRBJ2-1 | NA | TRBV7-9 | TGTGCCAGCAGCTTCGACCGAACGGCGCAGTTCTTC | CASSFDRTAQFF
14 | few | TRBJ2-4 | NA | TRBV5-1 | TGCGCCAGCAGCTTGGAGTCTTGGGAAAACATTCAGTACTTC | CASSLESWENIQYF
15 | few | TRBJ2-2 | NA | TRBV2 | TGTGCCACTCCAGGGAGAGGGCTGAACACCGGGGAGCTGTTTTTT | CATPGRGLNTGELFF
18 | NA | TRBJ1-4 | TRBD1 | TRBV27 | TGTGCCAGCAGTTTATCTTCGGGGGGTGGGACAGACAATGAAAAACTGTTTTTT | CASSLSSGGGTDNEKLFF
15 | NA | TRBJ1-5 | NA | TRBV18 | TGTGCCAGCTCACGGAGTGGACAGAAGAATCAGCCCCAGCATTTT | CASSRSGQKNQPQHF
14 | many | TRBJ2-1 | TRBD2 | TRBV20-1 | TGCAGTGCTAGAGGTGACGGCGGGAGGGCACAGCAGTTCTTC | CSARGDGGRAQQFF